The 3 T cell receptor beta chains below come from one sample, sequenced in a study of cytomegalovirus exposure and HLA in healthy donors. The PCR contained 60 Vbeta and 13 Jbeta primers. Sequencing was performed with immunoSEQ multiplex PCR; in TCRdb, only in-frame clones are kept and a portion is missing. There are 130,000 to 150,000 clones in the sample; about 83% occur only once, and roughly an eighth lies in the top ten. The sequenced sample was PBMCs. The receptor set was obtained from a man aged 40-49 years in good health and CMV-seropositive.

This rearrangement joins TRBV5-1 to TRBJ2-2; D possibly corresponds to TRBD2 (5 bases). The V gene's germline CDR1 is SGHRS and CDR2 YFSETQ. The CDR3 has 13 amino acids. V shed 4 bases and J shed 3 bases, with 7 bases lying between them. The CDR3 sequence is CASSPGDTGELFF. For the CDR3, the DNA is TGCGCCAGCAGCCCCGGGGACACCGGGGAGCTGTTTTTT.

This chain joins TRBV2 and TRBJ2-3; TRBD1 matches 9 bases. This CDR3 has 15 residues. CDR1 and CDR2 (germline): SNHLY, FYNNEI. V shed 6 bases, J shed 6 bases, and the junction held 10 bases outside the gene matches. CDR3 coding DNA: TGTGCCAGCAGCAACACAGGGGGCGTGGGTGATACGCAGTATTTT. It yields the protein CASSNTGGVGDTQYF.

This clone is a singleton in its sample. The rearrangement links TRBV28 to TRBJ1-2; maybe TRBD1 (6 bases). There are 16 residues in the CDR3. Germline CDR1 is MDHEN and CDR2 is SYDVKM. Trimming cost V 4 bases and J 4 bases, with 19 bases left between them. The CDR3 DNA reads TGTGCCAGCAGTTCATCCGGACAGAATTTAATCTATGGCTACACCTTC. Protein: CASSSSGQNLIYGYTF.